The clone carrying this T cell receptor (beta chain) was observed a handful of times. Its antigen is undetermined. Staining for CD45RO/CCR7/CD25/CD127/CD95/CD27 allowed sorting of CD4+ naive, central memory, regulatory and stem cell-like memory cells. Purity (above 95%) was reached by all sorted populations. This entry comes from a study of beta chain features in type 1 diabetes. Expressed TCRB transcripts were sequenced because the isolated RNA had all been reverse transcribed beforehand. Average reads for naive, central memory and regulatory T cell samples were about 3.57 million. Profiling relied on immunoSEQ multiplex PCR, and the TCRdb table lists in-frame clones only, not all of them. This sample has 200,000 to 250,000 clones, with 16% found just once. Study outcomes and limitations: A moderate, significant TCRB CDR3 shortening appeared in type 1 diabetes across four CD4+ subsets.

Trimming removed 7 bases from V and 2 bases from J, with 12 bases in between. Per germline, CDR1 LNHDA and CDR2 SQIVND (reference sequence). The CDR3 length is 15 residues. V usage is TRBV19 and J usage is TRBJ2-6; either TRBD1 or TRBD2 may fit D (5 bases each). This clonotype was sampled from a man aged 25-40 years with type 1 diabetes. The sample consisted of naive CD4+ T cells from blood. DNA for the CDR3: TGTGCCAGTAAGATCGAGGGGACTGGGGCCAACGTCCTGACTTTC. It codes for CASKIEGTGANVLTF.